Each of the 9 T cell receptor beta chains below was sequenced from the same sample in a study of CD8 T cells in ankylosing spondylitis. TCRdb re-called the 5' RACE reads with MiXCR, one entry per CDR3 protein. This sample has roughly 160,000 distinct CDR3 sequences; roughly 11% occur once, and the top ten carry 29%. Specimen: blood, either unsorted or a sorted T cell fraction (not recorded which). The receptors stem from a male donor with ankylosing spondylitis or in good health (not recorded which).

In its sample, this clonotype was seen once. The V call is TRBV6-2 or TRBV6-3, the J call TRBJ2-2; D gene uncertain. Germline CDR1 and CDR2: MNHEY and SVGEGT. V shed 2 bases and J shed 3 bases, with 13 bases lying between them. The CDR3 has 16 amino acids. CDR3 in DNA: TGTGCCAGCAGTTACCGGGCCCTAGTTGACACCGGGGAGCTGTTTTTT. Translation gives CASSYRALVDTGELFF.

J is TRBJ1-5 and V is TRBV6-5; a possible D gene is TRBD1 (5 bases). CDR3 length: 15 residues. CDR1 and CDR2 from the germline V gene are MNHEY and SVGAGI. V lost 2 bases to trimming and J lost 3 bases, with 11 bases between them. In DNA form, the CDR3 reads TGTGCCAGCAGTTACGGCAGGGCTAACAATCAGCCCCAGCATTTT. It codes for CASSYGRANNQPQHF.

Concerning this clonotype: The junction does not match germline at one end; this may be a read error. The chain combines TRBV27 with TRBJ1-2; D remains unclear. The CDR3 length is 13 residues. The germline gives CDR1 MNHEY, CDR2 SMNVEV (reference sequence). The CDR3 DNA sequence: TGTGCCAGCAGTCCCGGCTTTTCCTATGCCTACACCTTC. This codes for CASSPGFSYAYTF.

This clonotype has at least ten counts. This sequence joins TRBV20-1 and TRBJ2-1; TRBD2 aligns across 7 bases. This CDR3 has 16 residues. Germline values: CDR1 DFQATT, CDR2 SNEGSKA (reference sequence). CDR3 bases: TGCAGCGCTTGGGAAGTTCGGGAGGTCCACGACAATGAGCAGTTCTTC. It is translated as CSAWEVREVHDNEQFF.

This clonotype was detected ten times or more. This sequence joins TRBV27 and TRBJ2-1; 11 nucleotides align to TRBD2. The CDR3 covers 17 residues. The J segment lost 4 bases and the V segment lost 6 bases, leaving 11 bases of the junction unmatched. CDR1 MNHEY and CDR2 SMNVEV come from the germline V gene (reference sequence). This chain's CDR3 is CASRREVVAGGYNEQFF. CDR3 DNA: TGTGCCAGCAGACGGGAGGTGGTAGCGGGAGGGTACAATGAGCAGTTCTTC.

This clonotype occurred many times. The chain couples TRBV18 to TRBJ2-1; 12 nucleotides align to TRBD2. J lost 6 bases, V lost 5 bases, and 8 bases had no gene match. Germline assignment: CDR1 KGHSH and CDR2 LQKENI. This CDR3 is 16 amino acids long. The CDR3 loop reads CASSSTTSGSLNEQFF. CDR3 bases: TGTGCCAGCTCATCCACGACTAGCGGGAGTCTCAATGAGCAGTTCTTC.

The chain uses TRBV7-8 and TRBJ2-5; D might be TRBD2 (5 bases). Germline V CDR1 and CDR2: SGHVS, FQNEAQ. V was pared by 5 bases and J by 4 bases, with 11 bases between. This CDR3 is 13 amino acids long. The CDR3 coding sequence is TGTGCCAGCAGCACCACTAGTCTAGAGACCCAGTACTTC. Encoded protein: CASSTTSLETQYF.

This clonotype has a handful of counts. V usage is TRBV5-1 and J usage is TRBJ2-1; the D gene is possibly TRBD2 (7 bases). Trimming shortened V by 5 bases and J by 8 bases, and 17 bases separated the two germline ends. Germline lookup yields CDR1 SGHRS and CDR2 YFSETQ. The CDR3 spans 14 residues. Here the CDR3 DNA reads TGCGCCAGCAGAAGGGAGGGGGATTTTGATGAGCAGTTCTTC. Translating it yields CASRREGDFDEQFF.

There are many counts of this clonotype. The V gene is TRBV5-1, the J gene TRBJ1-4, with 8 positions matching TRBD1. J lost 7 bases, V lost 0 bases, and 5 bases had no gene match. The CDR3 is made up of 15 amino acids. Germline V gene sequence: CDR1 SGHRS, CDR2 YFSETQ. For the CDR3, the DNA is TGCGCCAGCAGCTTGGCCGGACAGGGCGGTGAAAAACTGTTTTTT. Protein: CASSLAGQGGEKLFF.